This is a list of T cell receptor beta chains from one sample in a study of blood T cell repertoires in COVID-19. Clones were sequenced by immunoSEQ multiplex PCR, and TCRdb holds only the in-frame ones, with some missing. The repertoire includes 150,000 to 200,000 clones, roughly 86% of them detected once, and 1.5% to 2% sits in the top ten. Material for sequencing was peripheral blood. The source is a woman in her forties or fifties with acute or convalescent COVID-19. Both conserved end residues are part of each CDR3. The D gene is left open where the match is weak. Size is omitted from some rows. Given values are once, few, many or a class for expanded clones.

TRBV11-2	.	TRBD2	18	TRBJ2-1	CASSQGRTSGRASNEQFF	TGTGCCAGCAGCCAAGGCCGGACTAGCGGGAGGGCCTCCAATGAGCAGTTCTTC
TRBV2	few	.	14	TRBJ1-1	CASSEPPGGRAAFF	TGTGCCAGCAGTGAACCCCCTGGTGGCAGGGCGGCTTTTTTT
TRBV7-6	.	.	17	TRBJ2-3	CASSSRGASKGTDTQYF	TGTGCCAGCAGCTCAAGAGGAGCTAGCAAGGGCACAGATACGCAGTATTTT
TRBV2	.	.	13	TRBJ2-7	CASLTALPGEQYF	TGTGCCAGCCTTACGGCCCTACCGGGGGAGCAGTACTTC
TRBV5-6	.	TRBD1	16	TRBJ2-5	CASSFRTGTYQETQYF	TGTGCCAGCAGCTTCAGGACAGGGACGTACCAAGAGACCCAGTACTTC
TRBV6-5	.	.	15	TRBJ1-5	CASRRAAGANQPQHF	TGTGCCAGCAGGCGGGCCGCAGGGGCGAATCAGCCCCAGCATTTT
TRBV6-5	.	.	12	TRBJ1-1	CASSYPPEYAFF	TGTGCCAGCAGTTACCCCCCGGAGTATGCTTTCTTT
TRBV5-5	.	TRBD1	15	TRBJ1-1	CASSVGQGSSTEAFF	TGTGCCAGCAGCGTGGGACAGGGTTCGTCCACTGAAGCTTTCTTT
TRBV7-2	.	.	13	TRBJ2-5	CASSQPTEETQYF	TGTGCCAGCAGCCAGCCGACAGAAGAGACCCAGTACTTC
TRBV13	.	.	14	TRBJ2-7	CASSFGGSLWEQYF	TGTGCCAGCAGCTTCGGGGGTAGCCTCTGGGAGCAGTACTTC
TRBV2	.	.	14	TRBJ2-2	CASRLGIDTGELFF	TGTGCCAGCAGGCTAGGCATCGACACCGGGGAGCTGTTTTTT
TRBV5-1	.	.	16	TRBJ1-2	CASSPEGLAGVYGYTF	TGCGCCAGCAGCCCCGAGGGGCTGGCAGGGGTCTATGGCTACACCTTC
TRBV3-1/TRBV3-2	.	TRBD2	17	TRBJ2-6	CASSQIGGASGANVLTF	TGTGCCAGCAGCCAAATCGGGGGGGCGTCTGGGGCCAACGTCCTGACTTTC
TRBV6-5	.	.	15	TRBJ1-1	CASSRQGNLNTEAFF	TGTGCCAGCAGTCGCCAGGGAAACTTAAACACTGAAGCTTTCTTT
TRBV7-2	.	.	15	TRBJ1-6	CASSLRRVGDSPLHF	TGTGCCAGCAGCCTCAGGAGGGTGGGGGATTCACCCCTCCACTTT
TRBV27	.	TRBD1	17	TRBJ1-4	CASSSIRTGAANEKLFF	TGTGCCAGCAGTTCGATTAGGACAGGGGCGGCTAATGAAAAACTGTTTTTT
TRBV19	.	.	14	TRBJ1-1	CASSTTSWGPEAFF	TGTGCCAGTAGTACGACCTCCTGGGGGCCTGAAGCTTTCTTT
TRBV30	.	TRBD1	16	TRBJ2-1	CASETGTGMFWNEQFF	TGTGCCTCAGAAACCGGGACAGGGATGTTTTGGAATGAGCAGTTCTTC
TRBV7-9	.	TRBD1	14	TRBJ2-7	CASSFTGASYEQYF	TGTGCCAGCAGCTTCACAGGGGCTTCTTACGAGCAGTACTTC
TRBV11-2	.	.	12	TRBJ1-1	CASSQGNTEAFF	TGTGCCAGCAGCCAGGGGAACACTGAAGCTTTCTTT
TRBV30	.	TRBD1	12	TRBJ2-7	CAWSGQGYEQYF	TGTGCCTGGAGCGGACAGGGTTACGAGCAGTACTTC
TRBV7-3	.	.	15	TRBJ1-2	CASSLDGATNYGYTF	TGTGCCAGCAGCTTAGATGGAGCCACTAACTATGGCTACACCTTC
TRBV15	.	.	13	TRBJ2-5	CATSRFGEETQYF	TGTGCCACCAGCAGGTTCGGTGAGGAGACCCAGTACTTC
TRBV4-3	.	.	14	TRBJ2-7	CASSQDPRDYEQYF	TGCGCCAGCAGCCAAGATCCCAGGGATTACGAGCAGTACTTC
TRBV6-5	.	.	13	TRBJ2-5	CASSYLYKETQYF	TGTGCCAGCAGTTACTTATACAAAGAGACCCAGTACTTC